The rows below give T cell receptor beta chains drawn from one sample of a study of blood T cell repertoires in COVID-19. The method was immunoSEQ multiplex PCR; TCRdb's version includes in-frame clones alone and lacks a portion of them. Here the sample spans about 170,000 clones, around 85% being singletons. The sequencing sample was made of peripheral blood. These receptors were taken from a human donor with acute or convalescent COVID-19. The donor label of this sample is uncertain. CDR3s include the opening cysteine and the closing phenylalanine or tryptophan. Fields, in order: D gene, clone size, J gene, V gene, CDR3 protein, CDR3 DNA. The D gene is left open where the match is weak. A row's size may be missing; if present it is once, few, many or a size class.

TRBD1 | NA | TRBJ1-5 | TRBV18 | CASSEGAGQPQHF | TGTGCCAGCTCCGAGGGGGCGGGTCAGCCCCAGCATTTT
TRBD1 | NA | TRBJ2-1 | TRBV7-6 | CASSSPGTGMNNEQFF | TGTGCCAGCAGCTCCCCCGGGACAGGGATGAATAATGAGCAGTTCTTC
NA | NA | TRBJ1-3 | TRBV10-3 | CAIGTIGNTIYF | TGTGCCATCGGGACAATAGGAAACACCATATATTTT
TRBD1 | NA | TRBJ1-2 | TRBV12-3/TRBV12-4 | CASRADRGYGYTF | TGTGCCAGCAGGGCCGACAGGGGCTATGGCTACACCTTC
TRBD1 | NA | TRBJ2-7 | TRBV7-2 | CASAKTGSSYEQYF | TGTGCCAGCGCTAAGACAGGGAGCTCCTACGAGCAGTACTTC
TRBD1 | NA | TRBJ1-1 | TRBV3-1/TRBV3-2 | CASSPGTEWNTEAFF | TGTGCCAGCAGCCCCGGGACAGAATGGAACACTGAAGCTTTCTTT
NA | NA | TRBJ1-1 | TRBV25-1 | CASSRRGIAGTEAFF | TGTGCCAGCTCCCGGCGGGGGATTGCGGGCACTGAAGCTTTCTTT
NA | NA | TRBJ1-6 | TRBV5-4 | CASSLDRSPLHF | TGTGCCAGCAGTCTAGACCGATCACCCCTCCACTTT
NA | once | TRBJ2-2 | TRBV21-1 | CASGRKQGSTGELFF | TGTGCCAGCGGAAGAAAACAGGGTTCCACCGGGGAGCTGTTTTTT
TRBD1 | NA | TRBJ2-7 | TRBV2 | CASSPSRDRISYEQYF | TGTGCCAGCAGCCCCTCCCGGGACAGAATCTCCTACGAGCAGTACTTC
TRBD1 | few | TRBJ2-7 | TRBV5-4 | CASSPPPGQTYEQYF | TGTGCCAGCAGCCCACCCCCGGGACAGACCTACGAGCAGTACTTC
TRBD1 | NA | TRBJ2-1 | TRBV29-1 | CSVDSTGKEVF | TGCAGCGTTGATTCGACAGGGAAGGAAGTCTTC
TRBD1 | NA | TRBJ2-1 | TRBV14 | CASSQDRTLGQGMEFF | TGTGCCAGCAGCCAAGACCGCACCTTAGGACAGGGGATGGAGTTCTTC
NA | NA | TRBJ2-2 | TRBV18 | CASSLGTGRSWELFF | TGTGCCAGCTCACTTGGAACAGGTCGCTCCTGGGAGCTGTTTTTT
NA | once | TRBJ1-4 | TRBV7-8 | CASKRTGKEKLFF | TGTGCCAGCAAGCGTACAGGGAAGGAAAAACTGTTTTTT
NA | NA | TRBJ1-2 | TRBV9 | CASSVDPTQNYGYTF | TGTGCCAGCAGCGTAGACCCCACACAGAACTATGGCTACACCTTC